This entry describes one T cell receptor beta chain. This entry belongs to a study of blood T cell repertoires in COVID-19. V lost 4 bases and J lost 4; bases outside the gene matches: 2. CDR3 length: 13 amino acids. The germline V gene has CDR1 LGHDT and CDR2 YNNKEL (reference sequence). The data were produced by immunoSEQ multiplex PCR, yet TCRdb's version contains in-frame clones alone and is incomplete. The sample shows a few hundred thousand clones, around 86% of them seen only once. Sequenced input: PBMCs or T cells enriched from blood (not recorded which). The receptor was isolated from a woman aged 45-65 years who had recovered from COVID-19. The rearrangement uses TRBV3-1 (or the pseudogene TRBV3-2) and TRBJ2-5; 8 positions agree with TRBD2. The CDR3 DNA sequence: TGTGCCAGCAGCCTGGGGACTAGAGAGACCCAGTACTTC. Encoded protein: CASSLGTRETQYF.